Below are 3 T cell receptor beta chains sequenced from a single sample in a study of post-analysis software for immune sequencing data. These receptors have no identified antigens. Whole-study findings and limits: In patients, TRBV5-6, TRBV5-1 and TRBV20-1 belonged to five or six TRBV segments found more frequently than in controls.

Unique molecular identifiers were carried by the TCR beta cDNA libraries. Via MiXCR, TCRdb re-called the PCR reads, giving one row per CDR3 protein. Among some 370,000 distinct CDR3 sequences listed, approximately 38% were seen once. Sequencing was done on a sample of blood. These receptors were obtained from a girl aged 10 to 17 with multiple sclerosis.

This clonotype occurred a few times. The chain uses TRBV16 and TRBJ2-1; no clear D gene. The CDR3 contains 17 residues. CDR1 and CDR2 from the germline V gene are KGHSY and FQNENV. Trimming left V 4 bases short and J 0 bases short, with 16 bases between. The CDR3 protein is CASSPRAWGSSYNEQFF. CDR3 sequence (DNA): TGTGCCAGCAGCCCCCGGGCGTGGGGTAGCTCCTACAATGAGCAGTTCTTC.

This chain uses TRBV5-5 with TRBJ1-1, with D possibly TRBD1 on 5 matching bases. From germline, CDR1 is SGHKS and CDR2 YYEKEE (reference sequence). The V end lost 0 bases, the J end lost 4 bases, and 16 bases lay between the germline ends. This CDR3 has 16 amino acids. CDR3 coding DNA: TGTGCCAGCAGCTTGGCCGGAGGACACCCGAGCACTGAAGCTTTCTTT. Its protein product is CASSLAGGHPSTEAFF.

This clonotype came up a few times. The rearrangement joins TRBV6-2 or TRBV6-3 to TRBJ1-1, with 7 bases lining up with TRBD1. CDR1 is MNHEY, CDR2 SVGEGT, per germline. V lost 7 bases, J lost 1 base, and 9 bases stayed unmatched. The length of the CDR3 is 15 residues. This chain's CDR3 is CASTPGTVPNTEAFF. CDR3 nucleotides: TGTGCCAGCACCCCAGGGACAGTCCCGAACACTGAAGCTTTCTTT.